This TCR beta chain was identified during a study of Graves' ophthalmopathy and Graves' hyperthyroidism. Across the study: Stable hyperthyroidism denotes an absence of ophthalmopathy throughout 18 months of follow-up. Notes on the study in general: Ophthalmopathy could be told apart from stable hyperthyroidism by a 13-signature model (87.88% sensitivity, roughly 81% specificity). Blood repertoires reportedly contained most expanded thyroid clonotypes above 0.001 frequency.

Eligible hyperthyroidism cases comprised new diagnoses of under 2 months' duration in individuals aged 18 to 65. The authors amplified TCR beta CDR3 regions, and they did so from RNA transcripts for repertoire sequencing. An initial RT-PCR round employing HTBI primers preceded a second-round multiplex PCR. Using its own MiXCR run on the multiplex PCR reads, TCRdb lists one record per CDR3 protein. Of about 1.1 million distinct CDR3 sequences in the sample, around a third are singletons; the top ten hold 11%. This clonotype was counted a few times. Its target is not known. V was shortened by 4 bases and J by 0 bases, with 10 bases between the two germline ends. There are 15 residues in the CDR3. CDR1 and CDR2 from the germline V gene are SGHRS and YFSETQ.

Sequenced input: peripheral blood or thyroid tissue (not recorded which). V and J are TRBV5-1 and TRBJ1-4; TRBD1 might be the D (6 bases). The TCR comes from an adult man with Graves' hyperthyroidism. CDR3 in DNA: TGCGCCAGCAGCGATGGGACAACAACTAATGAAAAACTGTTTTTT. Its protein is CASSDGTTTNEKLFF.